The clone carrying this TCR beta chain has a handful of counts. The target antigen is unknown. The CDR3 is 14 residues long. V lost 3 bases and J 0 bases, leaving 5 bases between the germline ends. Germline V gene sequence: CDR1 LGHDT, CDR2 YNNKEL (reference sequence). The record originates from a study of T cells after yellow fever vaccination. Findings and limits, study-wide: The booster response re-showed most primary clones: around 96% CD4, 88% CD8.

In TCRdb, the 5' RACE reads were re-called with MiXCR into one record per CDR3 protein. The data show under 400,000 distinct CDR3 sequences, 11% seen once. The source of this sequence is a young man who received the YFV17D yellow fever vaccine. V gene TRBV3-1 combines with J gene TRBJ1-4; D is unresolved. The sample consisted of PBMCs, taken on the day of the first yellow fever vaccination. The CDR3 bases are TGTGCCAGCAGCCAGGGTACAACTAATGAAAAACTGTTTTTT. Encoded protein: CASSQGTTNEKLFF.